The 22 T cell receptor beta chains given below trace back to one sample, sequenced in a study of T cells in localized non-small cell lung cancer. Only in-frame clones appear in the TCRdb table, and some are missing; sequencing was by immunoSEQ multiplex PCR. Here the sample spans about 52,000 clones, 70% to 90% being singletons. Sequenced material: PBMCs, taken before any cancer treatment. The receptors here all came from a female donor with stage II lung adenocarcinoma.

The CDR3 coding sequence is TGTGCCAGTGCTCCGGGACAGTCCTCAAGGGGCTACACCTTC. Translation: CASAPGQSSRGYTF. This chain joins TRBV6-6 and TRBJ1-2; 7 positions match TRBD1. CDR1 and CDR2 (germline): MNHNY, SVGAGI (reference sequence). The CDR3 contains 14 residues. V was clipped by 9 bases and J by 8 bases; unmatched bases: 15.

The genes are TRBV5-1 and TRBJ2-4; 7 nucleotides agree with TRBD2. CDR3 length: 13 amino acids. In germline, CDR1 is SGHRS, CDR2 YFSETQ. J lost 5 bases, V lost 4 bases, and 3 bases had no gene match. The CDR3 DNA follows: TGCGCCAGCAGCAGGGGAGGGGAAAACATTCAGTACTTC. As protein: CASSRGGENIQYF.

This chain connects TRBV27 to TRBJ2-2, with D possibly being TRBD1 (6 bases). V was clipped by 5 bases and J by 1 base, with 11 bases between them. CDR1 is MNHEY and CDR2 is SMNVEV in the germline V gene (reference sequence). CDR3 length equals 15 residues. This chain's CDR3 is CASSVQTGNTGELFF. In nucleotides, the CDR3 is TGTGCCAGCAGTGTACAGACAGGGAACACCGGGGAGCTGTTTTTT.

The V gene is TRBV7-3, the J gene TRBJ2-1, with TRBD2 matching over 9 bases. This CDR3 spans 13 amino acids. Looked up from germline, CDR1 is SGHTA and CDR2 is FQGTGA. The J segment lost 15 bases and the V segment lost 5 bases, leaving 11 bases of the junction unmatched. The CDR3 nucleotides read TGTGCCAGCAGCCCCTTCGGGGGACTAGCTCCGTTCTTC. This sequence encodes CASSPFGGLAPFF.

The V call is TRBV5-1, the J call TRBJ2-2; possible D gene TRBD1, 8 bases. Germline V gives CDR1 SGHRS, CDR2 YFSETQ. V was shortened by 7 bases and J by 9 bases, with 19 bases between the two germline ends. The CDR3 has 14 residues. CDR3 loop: CASGPDREGRELFF. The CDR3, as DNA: TGCGCCAGCGGTCCGGACAGGGAGGGCCGGGAGCTGTTTTTT.

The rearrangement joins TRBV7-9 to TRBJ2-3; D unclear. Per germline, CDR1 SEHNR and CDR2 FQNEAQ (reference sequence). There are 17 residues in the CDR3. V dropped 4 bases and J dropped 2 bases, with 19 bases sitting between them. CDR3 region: CASSSTGSRSFTDTQYF. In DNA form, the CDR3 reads TGTGCCAGCAGCTCTACCGGGTCCAGGAGTTTCACAGATACGCAGTATTTT.

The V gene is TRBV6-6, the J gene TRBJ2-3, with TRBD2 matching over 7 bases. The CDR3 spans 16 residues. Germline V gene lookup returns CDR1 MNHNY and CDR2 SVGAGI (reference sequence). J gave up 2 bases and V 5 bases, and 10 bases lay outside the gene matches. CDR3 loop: CASSIDGSGVTDTQYF. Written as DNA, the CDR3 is TGTGCCAGCAGTATAGACGGCAGCGGGGTCACAGATACGCAGTATTTT.

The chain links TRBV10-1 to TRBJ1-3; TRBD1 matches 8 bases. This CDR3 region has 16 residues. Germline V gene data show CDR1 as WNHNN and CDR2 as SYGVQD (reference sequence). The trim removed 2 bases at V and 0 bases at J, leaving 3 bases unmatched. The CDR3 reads CASSEDRGPSGNTIYF. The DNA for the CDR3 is TGCGCCAGCAGTGAGGACAGGGGACCCTCTGGAAACACCATATATTTT.

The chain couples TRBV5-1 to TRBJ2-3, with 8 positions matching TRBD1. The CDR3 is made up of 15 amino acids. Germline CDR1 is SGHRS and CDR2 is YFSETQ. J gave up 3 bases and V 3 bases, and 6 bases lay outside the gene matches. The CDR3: CASSSTGVVTDTQYF. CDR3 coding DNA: TGCGCCAGCAGCTCGACAGGGGTGGTTACAGATACGCAGTATTTT.

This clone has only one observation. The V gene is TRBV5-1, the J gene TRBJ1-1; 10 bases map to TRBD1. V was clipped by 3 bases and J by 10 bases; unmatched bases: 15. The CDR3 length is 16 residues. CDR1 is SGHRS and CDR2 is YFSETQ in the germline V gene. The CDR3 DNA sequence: TGCGCCAGCAGCTGGGGTTCCTTAGGACAGGGGGTTGGAGCTTTCTTT. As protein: CASSWGSLGQGVGAFF.

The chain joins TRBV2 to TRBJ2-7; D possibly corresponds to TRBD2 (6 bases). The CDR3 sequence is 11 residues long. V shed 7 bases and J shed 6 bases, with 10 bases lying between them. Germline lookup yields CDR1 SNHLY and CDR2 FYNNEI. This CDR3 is CASNGGAEQYF. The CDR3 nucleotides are TGTGCCAGCAATGGAGGGGCCGAGCAGTACTTC.

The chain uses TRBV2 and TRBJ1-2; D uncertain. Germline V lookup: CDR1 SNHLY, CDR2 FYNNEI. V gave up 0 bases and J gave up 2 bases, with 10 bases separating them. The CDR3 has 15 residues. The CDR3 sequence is CASSEAHGTNYGYTF. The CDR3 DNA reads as TGTGCCAGCAGTGAAGCGCACGGTACCAACTATGGCTACACCTTC.

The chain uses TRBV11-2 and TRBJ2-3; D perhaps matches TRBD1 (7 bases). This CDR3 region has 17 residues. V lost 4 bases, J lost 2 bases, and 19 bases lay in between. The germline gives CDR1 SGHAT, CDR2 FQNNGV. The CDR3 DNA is TGTGCCAGCAGCTATTATGGAGGGGGCGGCATCACAGATACGCAGTATTTT. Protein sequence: CASSYYGGGGITDTQYF.

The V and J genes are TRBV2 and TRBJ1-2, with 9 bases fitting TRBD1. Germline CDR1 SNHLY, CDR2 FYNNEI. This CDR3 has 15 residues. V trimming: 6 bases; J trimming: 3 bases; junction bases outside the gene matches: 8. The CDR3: CASSARDRADYGYTF. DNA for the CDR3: TGTGCCAGCAGCGCCCGGGACAGGGCGGACTATGGCTACACCTTC. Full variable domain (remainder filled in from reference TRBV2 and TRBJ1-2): EPEVTQTPSHQVTQMGQEVILRCVPISNHLYFYWYRQILGQKVEFLVSFYNNEISEKSEIFDDQFSVERPDGSNFTLKIRSTKLEDSAMYFCASSARDRADYGYTFGSGTRLTVV.

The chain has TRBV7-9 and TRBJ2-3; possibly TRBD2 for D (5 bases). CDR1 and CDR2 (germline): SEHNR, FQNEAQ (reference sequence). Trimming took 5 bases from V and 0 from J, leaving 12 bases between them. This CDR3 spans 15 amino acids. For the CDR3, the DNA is TGTGCCAGCAGCCCCAAAGAGCGGAGCACAGATACGCAGTATTTT. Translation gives CASSPKERSTDTQYF.

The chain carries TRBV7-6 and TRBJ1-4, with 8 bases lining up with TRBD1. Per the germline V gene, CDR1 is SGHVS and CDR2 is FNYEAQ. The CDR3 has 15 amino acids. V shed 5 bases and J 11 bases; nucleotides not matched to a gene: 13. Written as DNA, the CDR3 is TGTGCCAGCAGCAGTACAGGGGGAGGAGGTGGGAAACTGTTTTTT. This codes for CASSSTGGGGGKLFF.

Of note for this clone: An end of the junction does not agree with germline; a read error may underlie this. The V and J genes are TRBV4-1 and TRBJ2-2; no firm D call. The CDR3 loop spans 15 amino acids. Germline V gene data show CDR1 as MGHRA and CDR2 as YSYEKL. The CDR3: CASRQAELNTGELFF. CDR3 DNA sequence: TGCGCCAGCCGCCAGGCGGAGCTGAACACCGGGGAGCTGTTTTTT.

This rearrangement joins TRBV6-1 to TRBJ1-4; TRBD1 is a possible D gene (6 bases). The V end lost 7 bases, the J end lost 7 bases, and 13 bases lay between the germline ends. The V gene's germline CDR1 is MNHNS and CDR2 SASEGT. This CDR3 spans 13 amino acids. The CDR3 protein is CASNPTGREKLFF. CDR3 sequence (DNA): TGTGCCAGCAACCCAACAGGGCGTGAAAAACTGTTTTTT.

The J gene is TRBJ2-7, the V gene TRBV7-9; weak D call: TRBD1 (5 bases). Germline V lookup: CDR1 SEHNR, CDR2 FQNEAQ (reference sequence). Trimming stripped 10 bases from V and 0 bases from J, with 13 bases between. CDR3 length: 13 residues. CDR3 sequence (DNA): TGTGCCATATACTTGGACAACTCCTACGAGCAGTACTTC. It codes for CAIYLDNSYEQYF. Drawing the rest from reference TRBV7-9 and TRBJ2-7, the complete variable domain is DTGVSQNPRHKITKRGQNVTFRCDPISEHNRLYWYRQTLGQGPEFLTYFQNEAQLEKSRLLSDRFSAERPKGSFSTLEIQRTEQGDSAMYLCAIYLDNSYEQYFGPGTRLTVT.

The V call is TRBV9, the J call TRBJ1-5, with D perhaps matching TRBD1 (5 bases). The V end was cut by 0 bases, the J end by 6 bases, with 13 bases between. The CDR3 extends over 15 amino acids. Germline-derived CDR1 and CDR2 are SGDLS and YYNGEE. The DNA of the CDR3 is TGTGCCAGCAGCGTAGTGGGGACCATCGGTCAGCCCCAGCATTTT. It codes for CASSVVGTIGQPQHF.

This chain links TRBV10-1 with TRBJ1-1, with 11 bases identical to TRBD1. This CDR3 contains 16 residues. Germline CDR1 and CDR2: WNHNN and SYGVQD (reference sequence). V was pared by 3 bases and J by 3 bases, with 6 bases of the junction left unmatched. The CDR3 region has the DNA TGCGCCAGCAGTGACGGACAGGGGGCACGGGACACTGAAGCTTTCTTT. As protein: CASSDGQGARDTEAFF.

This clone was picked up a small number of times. CDR3 residues: CASSDQNTEAFF. CDR3 nucleotides: TGTGCCAGTAGTGACCAGAACACTGAAGCTTTCTTT. The V call is TRBV19, the J call TRBJ1-1; unclear D gene. Germline V CDR1 and CDR2: LNHDA, SQIVND (reference sequence). The V end was cut by 5 bases, the J end by 1 base, with 5 bases between. This CDR3 is built from 12 residues.